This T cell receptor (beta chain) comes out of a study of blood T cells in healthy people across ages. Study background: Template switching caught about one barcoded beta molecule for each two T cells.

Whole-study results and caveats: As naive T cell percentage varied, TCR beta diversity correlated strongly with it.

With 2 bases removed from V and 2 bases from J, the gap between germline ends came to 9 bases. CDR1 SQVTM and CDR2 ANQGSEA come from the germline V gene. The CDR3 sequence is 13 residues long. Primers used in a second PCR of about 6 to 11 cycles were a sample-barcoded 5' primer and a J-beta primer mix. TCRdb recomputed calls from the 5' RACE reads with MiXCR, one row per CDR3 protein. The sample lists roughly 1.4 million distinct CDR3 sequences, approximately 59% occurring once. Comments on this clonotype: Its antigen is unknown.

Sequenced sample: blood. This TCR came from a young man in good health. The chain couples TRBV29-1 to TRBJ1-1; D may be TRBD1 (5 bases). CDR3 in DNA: TGCAGCGTTGAATTGGGGGGTAACACTGAAGCTTTCTTT. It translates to CSVELGGNTEAFF.